This T cell receptor (beta chain) was sequenced during a study of PD-1 blockade in mismatch repair-deficient tumors. Sequencing used immunoSEQ multiplex PCR; TCRdb keeps in-frame clones, though not all of them. The sample includes roughly 80,000 clones, over 75% of them seen just once. The CDR3 loop spans 11 amino acids. Per the germline V gene, CDR1 is SGHTA and CDR2 is FQGTGA. The V end was cut by 6 bases, the J end by 3 bases, with 3 bases between. The clonotype was recovered from an adult with mismatch repair-deficient cancer. The chain employs TRBV7-3 and TRBJ2-1; no firm D call. The sample consisted of peripheral blood, taken 12 weeks after starting pembrolizumab. The CDR3 DNA reads TGTGCCAGCAGAGGCTACAATGAGCAGTTCTTC. Residues: CASRGYNEQFF.